One and the same sample provided the 12 T cell receptor beta chains below, sequenced in a study of blood T cell repertoires in COVID-19. Sequencing was performed with immunoSEQ multiplex PCR; in TCRdb, only in-frame clones are kept and a portion is missing. In the table there are 200,000 to 250,000 clones, almost 85% of which are singletons. Sequences were obtained from PBMCs or T cells enriched from blood (not recorded which). All receptors come from a man aged 40-49 years who had recovered from COVID-19.

This clone has only a few counts. J is TRBJ2-3 and V is TRBV6-5, with a weak D call TRBD1 (6 bases). Germline V lookup: CDR1 MNHEY, CDR2 SVGAGI. The V end was cut by 5 bases, the J end by 4 bases, with 13 bases between. The CDR3 extends over 14 amino acids. The CDR3 sequence is CASSQTGYADTQYF. For the CDR3, the DNA is TGTGCCAGCAGTCAAACAGGGTATGCAGATACGCAGTATTTT.

The rearrangement links TRBV4-2 to TRBJ1-2; a possible D gene is TRBD1 (5 bases). Trimming pared 0 bases from V and 5 bases from J, leaving 10 bases between. This CDR3 has 14 amino acids. Germline V CDR1 and CDR2: LGHNA, YNFKEQ. CDR3 sequence (DNA): TGTGCCAGCAGCCAAGAGGATGGGGGGTATGGCTACACCTTC. It translates to CASSQEDGGYGYTF.

The CDR3: CASRGTPGTGELFF. Written as DNA, the CDR3 is TGTGCCAGCAGGGGGACTCCAGGCACCGGGGAGCTGTTTTTT. The chain recombines TRBV2 with TRBJ2-2; maybe TRBD2 (6 bases). The V gene lost 6 bases and the J gene lost 4 bases, with 12 bases spanning the gap. CDR3 length: 14 residues. Germline lookup yields CDR1 SNHLY and CDR2 FYNNEI.

The V and J genes are TRBV6-1 and TRBJ1-5; no definite D call. The CDR3 length is 13 residues. Trimming left V 2 bases short and J 5 bases short, with 7 bases between. Germline CDR1 is MNHNS and CDR2 is SASEGT. The CDR3 bases are TGTGCCAGCAGTGAATCCTACGATCAGCCCCAGCATTTT. As protein: CASSESYDQPQHF.

The V gene is TRBV10-2, the J gene TRBJ2-3; TRBD2 is a possible D gene (5 bases). Germline V gene lookup returns CDR1 WSHSY and CDR2 SAAADI. The CDR3 runs to 15 residues. Trimming shortened V by 5 bases and J by 1 base, and 13 bases separated the two germline ends. For the CDR3, the DNA is TGCGCCAGCAGTCGGGCTAGCCCCCGCACAGATACGCAGTATTTT. Translation gives CASSRASPRTDTQYF.

The chain combines TRBV29-1 with TRBJ1-2, with D possibly TRBD1 on 5 matching bases. Trimming cost V 6 bases and J 5 bases, with 16 bases left between them. The CDR3 covers 13 residues. CDR1 is SQVTM and CDR2 is ANQGSEA in the germline V gene. CDR3 region: CSVGALPSYGYTF. CDR3 nucleotide sequence: TGCAGCGTAGGGGCTCTGCCTTCGTATGGCTACACCTTC.

This clone showed up just once. The chain recombines TRBV5-1 with TRBJ2-2; no clear D gene. Trimming took 4 bases from V and 7 from J, leaving 14 bases between them. The CDR3 runs 14 residues. Germline CDR1 reads SGHRS; CDR2 reads YFSETQ. The CDR3 loop reads CASSASPPGGELFF. CDR3 in DNA: TGCGCCAGCAGCGCGTCTCCCCCCGGCGGGGAGCTGTTTTTT. The entire variable domain, with the rest obtained from reference TRBV5-1 and TRBJ2-2, is as follows: KAGVTQTPRYLIKTRGQQVTLSCSPISGHRSVSWYQQTPGQGLQFLFEYFSETQRNKGNFPGRFSGRQFSNSRSEMNVSTLELGDSALYLCASSASPPGGELFFGEGSRLTVL.

V is TRBV28 and J is TRBJ1-5; D is perhaps TRBD1 (6 bases). V gave up 6 bases and J gave up 5 bases, with 14 bases separating them. Germline assignment: CDR1 MDHEN and CDR2 SYDVKM. The CDR3 is made up of 14 amino acids. CDR3 region: CASRTPGDHQPQHF. DNA for the CDR3: TGTGCCAGCAGGACTCCAGGGGACCATCAGCCCCAGCATTTT.

This clone was counted between two and nine times. The sample carries other DNA sequences with the same CDR3. The chain is built from TRBV5-1 and TRBJ2-1; D call uncertain. This CDR3 is built from 12 residues. CDR1 is SGHRS and CDR2 is YFSETQ in the germline V gene. Trimming pared 4 bases from V and 6 bases from J, leaving 8 bases between. CDR3 residues: CASSLPSNEQFF. Written as DNA, the CDR3 is TGCGCCAGCAGCCTTCCTAGCAATGAGCAGTTCTTC.

The V and J genes are TRBV12-3 or TRBV12-4 and TRBJ1-1, with TRBD1 matching over 7 bases. V lost 7 bases to trimming and J lost 6 bases; unmatched junction nucleotides: 8. This CDR3 spans 13 amino acids. The CDR3 DNA follows: TGTGCCAGCACCACAGGGGTTGTGGCTGAAGCTTTCTTT. Translation gives CASTTGVVAEAFF.

The genes are TRBV4-1 and TRBJ2-7; 8 nucleotides line up with TRBD1. The J segment lost 6 bases and the V segment lost 3 bases, leaving 7 bases of the junction unmatched. The CDR3 length is 14 residues. Germline values: CDR1 MGHRA, CDR2 YSYEKL. DNA of the CDR3: TGCGCCAGCAGCCACCCAGGACAGGGTCCCGAGCAGTACTTC. It translates to CASSHPGQGPEQYF.

The CDR3 coding sequence is TGTGCCAGCAGCCCCCTGGGAGTCCAAGAGACCCAGTACTTC. The encoded protein is CASSPLGVQETQYF. The rearrangement links TRBV11-2 to TRBJ2-5; D perhaps matches TRBD2 (5 bases). With 5 bases removed from V and 1 base from J, the gap between germline ends came to 11 bases. The germline CDR1 and CDR2 sequences are SGHAT and FQNNGV. The CDR3 runs 14 residues.